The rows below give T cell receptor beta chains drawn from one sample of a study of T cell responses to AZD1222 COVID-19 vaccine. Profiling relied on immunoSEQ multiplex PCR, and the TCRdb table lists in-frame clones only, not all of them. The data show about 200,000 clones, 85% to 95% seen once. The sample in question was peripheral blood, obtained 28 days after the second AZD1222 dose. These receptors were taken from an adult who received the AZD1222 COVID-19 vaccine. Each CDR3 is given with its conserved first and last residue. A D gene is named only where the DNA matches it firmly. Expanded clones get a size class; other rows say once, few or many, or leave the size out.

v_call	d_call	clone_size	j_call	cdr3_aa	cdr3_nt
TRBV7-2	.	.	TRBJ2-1	CASKGRQANNEQFF	TGTGCCAGCAAAGGGAGACAGGCAAACAATGAGCAGTTCTTC
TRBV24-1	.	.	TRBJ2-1	CATSDYNEQFF	TGTGCCACCAGTGACTACAATGAGCAGTTCTTC
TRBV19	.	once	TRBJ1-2	CASSILNYGYTF	TGTGCCAGTAGTATACTTAACTATGGCTACACCTTC
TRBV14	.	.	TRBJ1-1	CASSPAGSPGDTEAFF	TGTGCCAGCAGCCCGGCAGGGTCACCGGGGGACACTGAAGCTTTCTTT
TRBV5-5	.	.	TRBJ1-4	CASSLVTEPKLFF	TGTGCCAGCAGCTTGGTTACAGAACCTAAACTGTTTTTT
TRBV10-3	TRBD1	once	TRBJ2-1	CAISVSSLGTGEFGSYNEQFF	TGTGCCATCAGTGTGAGTTCGTTAGGGACAGGGGAGTTTGGGTCCTACAATGAGCAGTTCTTC
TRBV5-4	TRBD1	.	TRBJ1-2	CASSRTGPYGYTF	TGTGCCAGCAGCCGGACAGGGCCATATGGCTACACCTTC
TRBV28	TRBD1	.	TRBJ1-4	CASSFLDRGRPNEKLFF	TGTGCCAGCAGTTTTTTGGACAGGGGTCGGCCTAATGAAAAACTGTTTTTT
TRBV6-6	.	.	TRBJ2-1	CASSTIRAGRLNEQFF	TGTGCCAGCAGCACCATTCGGGCGGGGCGATTAAATGAGCAGTTCTTC
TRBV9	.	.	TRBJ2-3	CASSVGAAGTDTQYF	TGTGCCAGCAGCGTGGGGGCAGCTGGAACAGATACGCAGTATTTT
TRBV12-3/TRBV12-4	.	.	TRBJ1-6	CASSLPQESPLHF	TGTGCCAGCAGTTTGCCCCAAGAATCACCCCTCCACTTT
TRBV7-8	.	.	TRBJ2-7	CASSLGFSYEQYF	TGTGCCAGCAGCTTAGGGTTCTCCTACGAGCAGTACTTC
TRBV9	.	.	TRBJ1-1	CASSPTPGWTEAFF	TGTGCCAGCAGCCCAACACCAGGGTGGACTGAAGCTTTCTTT
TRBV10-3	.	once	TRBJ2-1	CAISEVSTNNEQFF	TGTGCCATCAGTGAGGTTAGTACCAACAATGAGCAGTTCTTC
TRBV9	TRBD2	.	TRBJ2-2	CASSVAPVAGGPTGELFF	TGTGCCAGCAGCGTAGCCCCCGTAGCGGGGGGGCCCACCGGGGAGCTGTTTTTT
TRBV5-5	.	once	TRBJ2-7	CASIVGRNSYEQYF	TGTGCCAGCATCGTAGGACGGAACTCCTACGAGCAGTACTTC
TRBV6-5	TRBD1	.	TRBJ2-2	CASRTGQGAGELFF	TGTGCCAGCAGAACGGGACAGGGGGCCGGGGAGCTGTTTTTT